The 15 T cell receptor beta chains listed next were all sequenced from one sample in a study of cytomegalovirus exposure and HLA in healthy donors. The PCR had 60 Vbeta and 13 Jbeta primers. Generated by immunoSEQ multiplex PCR, the TCRdb table keeps only in-frame clones and is missing some. The table includes more than 100,000 clones, 75% to 90% detected once. Sequencing was carried out using PBMCs. These receptors all come from a man aged 25 to 45 in good health and CMV-seronegative.

On this clone: The germline gene is not matched at one end of the junction; a read error may be the cause. J is TRBJ2-2 and V is TRBV7-2, with D unresolved. Germline CDR1 reads SGHTA; CDR2 reads FQGNSA. The CDR3 runs 16 residues. In nucleotides, the CDR3 is TGTGCCAGCAGCTTAGAAGCAACCGCGAAGACCGGGGAGCTGTTTTTT. It is translated as CASSLEATAKTGELFF.

V is TRBV6-5 and J is TRBJ2-5; TRBD1 matches 7 bases. Germline V CDR1 and CDR2: MNHEY, SVGAGI. Trimming at V came to 2 bases and at J to 2 bases, leaving 5 bases not matched to a gene. This CDR3 comprises 15 residues. Here the CDR3 DNA reads TGTGCCAGCAGTTACCCCGGGACAGCACAAGAGACCCAGTACTTC. Residues: CASSYPGTAQETQYF.

The chain has TRBV14 and TRBJ2-2; TRBD1 might be the D (6 bases). CDR1 is SGHDN, CDR2 FVKESK, per germline. Trimming pared 6 bases from V and 8 bases from J, leaving 13 bases between. The CDR3 is 13 residues long. This CDR3 is CASRPQGTGELFF. The CDR3 DNA is TGTGCCAGCAGACCCCAGGGGACGGGGGAGCTGTTTTTT.

The J gene is TRBJ2-7, the V gene TRBV27; D uncertain. The CDR3 loop spans 14 amino acids. V was clipped by 3 bases and J by 1 base, with 10 bases between them. Germline-derived CDR1 and CDR2 are MNHEY and SMNVEV (reference sequence). CDR3 region: CASSLAGKSYEQYF. CDR3 bases: TGTGCCAGCAGTTTGGCAGGCAAATCCTACGAGCAGTACTTC.

The rearrangement links TRBV4-3 to TRBJ2-7; 10 bases fit TRBD2. The CDR3 extends over 16 amino acids. Trimming cost V 5 bases and J 5 bases; bases outside gene matches: 12. CDR1 and CDR2 from the germline V gene are LGHNA and YSLEER. In DNA form, the CDR3 reads TGCGCCAGCAGCTCGTCTTGGGTAGCGGGGGGTGACGAGCAGTACTTC. It specifies CASSSSWVAGGDEQYF.

V gene TRBV29-1 combines with J gene TRBJ2-7; tentative D call: TRBD2 (6 bases). The V and J ends lost 1 base and 3 bases respectively, with 13 bases between them. The CDR3 runs to 14 residues. Germline-derived CDR1 and CDR2 are SQVTM and ANQGSEA. CDR3 DNA sequence: TGCAGCGTTGAAGTACATGGGGGAGGCTACGAGCAGTACTTC. It codes for CSVEVHGGGYEQYF.

The chain joins TRBV28 to TRBJ1-2; weak D call: TRBD1 (6 bases). The CDR3 extends over 13 amino acids. V shed 6 bases and J shed 6 bases, with 14 bases lying between them. Germline values: CDR1 MDHEN, CDR2 SYDVKM. DNA for the CDR3: TGTGCCAGCAGCCCCCCGGACAGTCATGGCTACACCTTC. Encoded protein: CASSPPDSHGYTF.

This rearrangement joins TRBV7-2 to TRBJ2-7; 9 bases are a match to TRBD2. Trimming at V came to 6 bases and at J to 3 bases, leaving 12 bases not matched to a gene. CDR3 length: 16 amino acids. Germline V gene data show CDR1 as SGHTA and CDR2 as FQGNSA. The CDR3 DNA sequence: TGTGCCAGCAGTTCTAGGACTAGCGTTTACCTCTACGAGCAGTACTTC. This sequence encodes CASSSRTSVYLYEQYF. The full variable domain, in which reference TRBV7-2 and TRBJ2-7 provide the parts outside the CDR3, is GAGVSQSPSNKVTEKGKDVELRCDPISGHTALYWYRQSLGQGLEFLIYFQGNSAPDKSGLPSDRFSAERTGGSVSTLTIQRTQQEDSAVYLCASSSRTSVYLYEQYFGPGTRLTVT.

This sequence joins TRBV4-2 and TRBJ1-4; D is undetermined. V was shortened by 0 bases and J by 7 bases, with 3 bases between the two germline ends. CDR1 and CDR2 (germline): LGHNA, YNFKEQ. This CDR3 is 12 amino acids long. CDR3 nucleotides: TGTGCCAGCAGCCAAGACGGTGAAAAACTGTTTTTT. Residues: CASSQDGEKLFF.

In this sample, this clone turned up once. The chain has TRBV10-2 and TRBJ1-4; no reliable D call. This CDR3 is built from 13 residues. Germline V gives CDR1 WSHSY, CDR2 SAAADI. Trimming pared 4 bases from V and 4 bases from J, leaving 7 bases between. In nucleotides, the CDR3 is TGCGCCAGCAGTGGTGTCGGTAATGAAAAACTGTTTTTT. Protein sequence: CASSGVGNEKLFF.

Comments on this clone: Other DNA sequences in this specimen translate into the identical CDR3. The rearrangement links TRBV7-9 to TRBJ2-1; the match to TRBD1 covers 7 bases. The CDR3 is 15 amino acids. V lost 2 bases, J lost 2 bases, and 3 bases stayed unmatched. Germline V gives CDR1 SEHNR, CDR2 FQNEAQ (reference sequence). The CDR3: CASSLPRGTYNEQFF. The DNA for the CDR3 is TGTGCCAGCAGCTTACCCAGGGGGACCTACAATGAGCAGTTCTTC.

The chain couples TRBV29-1 to TRBJ1-2; the D is unclear. V was cut by 6 bases and J by 8 bases, with 19 bases left in between. Germline CDR1 and CDR2: SQVTM and ANQGSEA. This CDR3 comprises 13 residues. The CDR3: CSVRQSGAQGYTF. The CDR3 nucleotides read TGCAGCGTCCGCCAGAGCGGCGCGCAGGGCTACACCTTC.

The rearrangement uses TRBV5-1 and TRBJ2-5; TRBD1 is a possible D gene (6 bases). CDR3 size: 15 residues. Deletions cut 5 bases from V and 5 bases from J, with 19 bases between. Germline lookup yields CDR1 SGHRS and CDR2 YFSETQ. CDR3 sequence reads: CASSLEEGVRETQYF. The CDR3 bases are TGCGCCAGCAGTCTAGAAGAGGGGGTAAGGGAGACCCAGTACTTC.

The gene calls are TRBV7-2 and TRBJ1-2, with D possibly being TRBD1 (6 bases). The CDR3 has 14 residues. V lost 2 bases to trimming and J lost 4 bases, with 11 bases between them. CDR1 and CDR2 from the germline V gene are SGHTA and FQGNSA. CDR3 coding DNA: TGTGCCAGCAGCTTAACCGGGACAACCTATGGCTACACCTTC. It encodes CASSLTGTTYGYTF.

The chain uses TRBV13 and TRBJ2-7; 8 bases map to TRBD2. The V segment lost 2 bases and the J segment 3 bases; nucleotides outside the gene matches: 3. CDR1 is PRHDT, CDR2 FYEKMQ, per germline (reference sequence). The CDR3 spans 14 residues. The CDR3 spells CASSLRLAGYEQYF. The CDR3 DNA is TGTGCCAGCAGCTTACGGCTAGCGGGCTACGAGCAGTACTTC.